The 5 T cell receptor beta chains below were found in one sample sequenced in a study of T-cell reconstitution after alpha-beta-depleted transplantation in children. A TCRbeta library incorporating unique molecular identifiers was prepared. Using its own MiXCR run on the PCR reads, TCRdb lists one record per CDR3 protein. The sample records about 580,000 distinct CDR3 sequences, 25% to 30% being singletons. The sequenced sample was PBMCs, obtained before TCRalphabeta/CD19-depleted stem cell transplant. These receptors originate from a boy younger than two with Wiskott-Aldrich syndrome, due to receive a stem cell transplant.

The rearrangement uses TRBV7-9 and TRBJ2-1, with a possible D match to TRBD2 (6 bases). The CDR3 sequence is 15 residues long. V dropped 5 bases and J dropped 6 bases, with 17 bases sitting between them. Germline CDR1 is SEHNR and CDR2 is FQNEAQ (reference sequence). DNA for the CDR3: TGTGCCAGCAGCGTTAGCGGCAATCCTCCCAATGAGCAGTTCTTC. This sequence encodes CASSVSGNPPNEQFF.

This clonotype was found a few times. The chain combines TRBV11-2 with TRBJ2-7; 11 nucleotides match TRBD2. Germline V CDR1 and CDR2: SGHAT, FQNNGV. There are 18 residues in the CDR3. J lost 4 bases, V lost 1 base, and 12 bases had no gene match. CDR3 DNA sequence: TGTGCCAGCAGCTTAGTCCCCCTCCTAGCGGGAGGAAATTACGAGCAGTACTTC. This translates into CASSLVPLLAGGNYEQYF.

The CDR3 reads CATSRDRGSSYEQYF. The CDR3 DNA is TGTGCCACCAGCAGAGACAGGGGAAGCTCCTACGAGCAGTACTTC. V is TRBV15 and J is TRBJ2-7; possibly TRBD1 for D (6 bases). The germline V gene encodes CDR1 LNHNV and CDR2 YYDKDF (reference sequence). CDR3 length: 15 amino acids. V dropped 0 bases and J dropped 0 bases, with 9 bases sitting between them.

V and J are TRBV20-1 and TRBJ2-3; 13 bases are shared with TRBD2. The ends lost 2 bases at V and 4 bases at J; junction bases unmatched: 3. CDR1 is DFQATT and CDR2 is SNEGSKA in the germline V gene (reference sequence). The CDR3 covers 15 residues. The CDR3 loop is CSARRTSGSPDTQYF. The DNA for the CDR3 is TGCAGTGCTAGACGGACTAGCGGGAGTCCAGATACGCAGTATTTT.

For the CDR3, the DNA is TGTGCCAGCAGCCCAACTCCGACAGGGATTTATGGCTACACCTTC. Amino acid sequence: CASSPTPTGIYGYTF. The V and J genes are TRBV7-8 and TRBJ1-2; 7 bases line up with TRBD1. Per the germline V gene, CDR1 is SGHVS and CDR2 is FQNEAQ. The CDR3 is 15 amino acids. After removal of 5 bases from V and 5 bases from J, the junction contained 11 bases not matched to a gene. The whole variable domain, remainder taken from reference TRBV7-8 and TRBJ1-2, is GAGVSQSPRYKVAKRGQDVALRCDPISGHVSLFWYQQALGQGPEFLTYFQNEAQLDKSGLPSDRFFAERPEGSVSTLKIQRTQQEDSAVYLCASSPTPTGIYGYTFGSGTRLTVV.